This T cell receptor (beta chain) comes out of a study of T-cell reconstitution after alpha-beta-depleted transplantation in children. On this clonotype: Given the absence of the conserved phenylalanine or tryptophan at the CDR3 end, a read error is likely. The DNA is left out, because the CDR3 cannot be placed on it with certainty; the CDR3 is given as TCRdb lists it.

Germline V gene lookup returns CDR1 SQVTM and CDR2 ANQGSEA. Both ends counted, the CDR3 spans 11 residues. The TCRbeta library was prepared with unique molecular identifiers. A single record per CDR3 protein comes from TCRdb applying MiXCR to the PCR reads. The table includes 450,000 to 550,000 distinct CDR3 sequences, roughly 11% detected once. The specimen comprised PBMCs, mostly from graft donor cells, sampled 180 days after TCRalphabeta/CD19-depleted stem cell transplant. This clonotype was obtained from a female patient aged 2-9 years who had a stem cell transplant for aplastic anemia, so the T cells may come from the graft donor. The V call is TRBV29-1, the J call TRBJ1-1; the table gives TRBD1 as D, unverified against the DNA. CDR3 sequence: CSAEIVGQRRI.